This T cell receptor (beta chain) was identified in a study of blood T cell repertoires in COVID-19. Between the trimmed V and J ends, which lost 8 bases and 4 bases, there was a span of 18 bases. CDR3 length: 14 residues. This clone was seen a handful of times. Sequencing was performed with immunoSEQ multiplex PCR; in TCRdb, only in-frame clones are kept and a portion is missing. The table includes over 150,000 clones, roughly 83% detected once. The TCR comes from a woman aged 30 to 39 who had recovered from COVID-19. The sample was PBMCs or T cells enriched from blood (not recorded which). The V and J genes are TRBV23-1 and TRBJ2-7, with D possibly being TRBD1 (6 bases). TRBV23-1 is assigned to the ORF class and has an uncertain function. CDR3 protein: CASWDRDKIYEQYV. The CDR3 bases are TGCGCCAGCTGGGACCGGGACAAAATTTACGAGCAGTACGTC.